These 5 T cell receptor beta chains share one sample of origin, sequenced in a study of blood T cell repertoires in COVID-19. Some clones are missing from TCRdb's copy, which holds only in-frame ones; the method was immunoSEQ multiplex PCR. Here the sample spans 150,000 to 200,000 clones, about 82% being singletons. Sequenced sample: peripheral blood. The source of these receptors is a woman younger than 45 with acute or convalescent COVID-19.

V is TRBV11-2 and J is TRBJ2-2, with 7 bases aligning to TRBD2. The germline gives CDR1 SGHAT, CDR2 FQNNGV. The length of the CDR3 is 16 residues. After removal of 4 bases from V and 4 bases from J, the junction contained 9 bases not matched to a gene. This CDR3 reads CASSSYWRGTTGELFF. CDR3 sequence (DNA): TGTGCCAGCAGCTCCTACTGGCGGGGGACCACCGGGGAGCTGTTTTTT.

This chain's CDR3 is CATSVQDSDSWIETGSSYNEQFF. Here the CDR3 DNA reads TGTGCCACCAGTGTCCAGGACAGCGACTCTTGGATCGAAACCGGAAGCTCCTACAATGAGCAGTTCTTC. This sequence joins TRBV24-1 and TRBJ2-1, with D possibly matching TRBD1 (6 bases). CDR3 size: 23 residues. Per germline, CDR1 KGHDR and CDR2 SFDVKD. V shed 5 bases and J shed 0 bases, with 34 bases lying between them.

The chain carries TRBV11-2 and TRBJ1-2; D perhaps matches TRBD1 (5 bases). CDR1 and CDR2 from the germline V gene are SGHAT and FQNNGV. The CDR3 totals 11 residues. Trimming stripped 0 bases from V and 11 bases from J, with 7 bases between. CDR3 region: CASSLEEGYTF. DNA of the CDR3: TGTGCCAGCAGCTTAGAGGAGGGGTACACCTTC.

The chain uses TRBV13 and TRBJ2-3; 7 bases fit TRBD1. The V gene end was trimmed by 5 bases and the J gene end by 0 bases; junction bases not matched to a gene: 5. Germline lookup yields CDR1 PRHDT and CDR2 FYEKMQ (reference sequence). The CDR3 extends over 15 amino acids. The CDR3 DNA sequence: TGTGCCAGCAGCCACGACAGGGAAAGCACAGATACGCAGTATTTT. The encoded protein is CASSHDRESTDTQYF.

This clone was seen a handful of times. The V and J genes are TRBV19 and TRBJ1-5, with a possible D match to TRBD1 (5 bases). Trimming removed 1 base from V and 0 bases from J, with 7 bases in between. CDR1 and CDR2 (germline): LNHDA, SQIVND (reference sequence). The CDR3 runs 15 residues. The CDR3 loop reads CASSIGQNSNQPQHF. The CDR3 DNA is TGTGCCAGTAGTATAGGACAGAATAGCAATCAGCCCCAGCATTTT.